A selection of T cell receptor beta chains follows, all from one sample in a study of OX40 agonist ivuxolimab in advanced cancers. Method: immunoSEQ multiplex PCR; TCRdb's copy keeps in-frame clones and lacks some. The sample carries 70,000 to 100,000 clones, more than 80% recorded once. The sample was CD4+ or CD8+ T cells sorted from blood, taken in a trial of the OX40 agonist ivuxolimab. Receptors were obtained from an adult with an advanced solid tumor such as melanoma, head and neck, liver or kidney cancer. Both conserved end residues are part of each CDR3. The order of the fields is J gene, D gene, clone size, V gene, CDR3 protein, CDR3 DNA. D genes are given only for firm matches. Only part of the rows carry a size: once, few, many, or a class if the clone is expanded.

>TRBJ1-4|.|.|TRBV18
CAGSPGSSEKLFF
TGTGCCGGCTCACCAGGAAGCTCTGAAAAACTGTTTTTT
>TRBJ2-1|TRBD2|.|TRBV27
CASRSVIRLAGGLYNEQFF
TGTGCCAGCAGGTCGGTCATACGACTAGCGGGGGGCCTCTACAATGAGCAGTTCTTC
>TRBJ2-2|TRBD2|.|TRBV7-2
CASRGGVTGELFF
TGTGCCAGCAGGGGAGGGGTCACCGGGGAGCTGTTTTTT
>TRBJ1-5|.|.|TRBV11-1
CASSLFRVGQPQHF
TGTGCCAGCAGCTTATTCCGGGTTGGACAGCCCCAGCATTTT
>TRBJ2-5|.|.|TRBV4-2
CASSLAGEGVEETQYF
TGTGCCAGCAGCTTGGCCGGGGAAGGGGTTGAGGAGACCCAGTACTTC
>TRBJ2-7|.|.|TRBV15
CATSPDTYEQYF
TGTGCCACCAGTCCGGACACCTACGAGCAGTACTTC
>TRBJ1-1|TRBD1|once|TRBV7-9
CASSLGQGGMRDTEAFF
TGTGCCAGCAGCTTAGGACAGGGAGGCATGAGGGACACTGAAGCTTTCTTT
>TRBJ2-7|TRBD2|.|TRBV6-1
CASSETSGVSYEQYF
TGTGCCAGCAGTGAGACTAGCGGGGTCTCCTACGAGCAGTACTTC
>TRBJ2-7|TRBD1|.|TRBV27
CASSPPTGLWDEQYF
TGTGCCAGCAGTCCACCGACAGGGTTGTGGGACGAGCAGTACTTC
>TRBJ2-1|.|.|TRBV18
CASSNPGSSYNEQFF
TGTGCCAGCTCGAACCCGGGGAGCTCCTACAATGAGCAGTTCTTC
>TRBJ1-6|.|.|TRBV2
CASSDLSGEHSPLHF
TGTGCCAGCAGTGATTTATCCGGGGAACACTCACCCCTCCACTTT
>TRBJ2-1|.|.|TRBV5-1
CASSLVTYNEQFF
TGCGCCAGCAGCCTTGTAACCTACAATGAGCAGTTCTTC
>TRBJ1-5|TRBD1|.|TRBV5-1
CASSLSGQGAGQPQHF
TGCGCCAGCAGCCTCTCGGGACAGGGGGCAGGGCAGCCCCAGCATTTT
>TRBJ2-7|TRBD1|.|TRBV14
CASSPQDRGAPYEQYF
TGTGCCAGCAGCCCACAGGACAGGGGCGCCCCATACGAGCAGTACTTC
>TRBJ2-3|TRBD2|.|TRBV7-3
CASSLIGTSVTDTQYF
TGTGCCAGCAGCTTGATCGGGACTAGCGTAACAGATACGCAGTATTTT
>TRBJ1-1|.|once|TRBV9
CASSAGGTLYRNTEAFF
TGTGCCAGCAGCGCCGGAGGGACACTTTATAGGAACACTGAAGCTTTCTTT
>TRBJ1-1|TRBD1|.|TRBV6-5
CASSRPQGVNTEAFF
TGTGCCAGCAGTAGACCCCAGGGGGTGAACACTGAAGCTTTCTTT
>TRBJ2-5|TRBD1|once|TRBV6-6
CASSRGTGAETQYF
TGTGCCAGCAGCCGCGGGACAGGGGCAGAGACCCAGTACTTC
>TRBJ2-7|TRBD2|few|TRBV10-3
CAISETSGRPYPQYF
TGTGCCATCAGTGAGACTAGCGGGAGGCCTTACCCGCAGTACTTC
>TRBJ1-5|.|.|TRBV2
CASTLRGGQPQHF
TGTGCCAGCACTCTGAGGGGTGGTCAGCCCCAGCATTTT
>TRBJ2-3|TRBD1|.|TRBV30
CAWSRTGGTDTQYF
TGTGCCTGGAGTCGGACAGGGGGGACAGATACGCAGTATTTT
>TRBJ2-1|.|.|TRBV6-5
CASREGGTHEQFF
TGTGCCAGCAGGGAGGGCGGGACGCATGAGCAGTTCTTC